This is a list of T cell receptor beta chains from one sample in a study of blood T cell repertoires in COVID-19. The assay was immunoSEQ multiplex PCR, and TCRdb's table has in-frame clones only and misses some. The table shows more than 300,000 clones, with roughly 88% occurring only once. The specimen sequenced was peripheral blood. These receptors were taken from a woman aged 25 to 45 with COVID-19, enrolled during active disease. CDR3s include the opening cysteine and the closing phenylalanine or tryptophan. The D gene is left open where the match is weak. Size values are once, few and many counts, or a class for expanded clones, and some rows have none.

v_gene,d_gene,j_gene,abundance,CDR3aa,CDR3nt
TRBV10-3,NA,TRBJ1-1,NA,CAISEWQVNTEAFF,TGTGCCATCAGTGAGTGGCAGGTGAACACTGAAGCTTTCTTT
TRBV5-1,NA,TRBJ1-5,NA,CASSKHAGDQPQHF,TGCGCCAGCAGCAAGCACGCAGGGGATCAGCCCCAGCATTTT
TRBV7-9,NA,TRBJ2-5,NA,CASSIGRETQYF,TGTGCCAGCAGTATAGGGAGGGAGACCCAGTACTTC
TRBV19,NA,TRBJ1-6,once,CASSIGAPNSPLHF,TGTGCCAGTAGTATAGGGGCCCCGAATTCACCCCTCCACTTT
TRBV10-2,NA,TRBJ2-2,NA,CASEGNTNTGELFF,TGCGCCAGCGAGGGAAATACGAACACCGGGGAGCTGTTTTTT
TRBV6-6,NA,TRBJ2-7,NA,CASSLDNEQYF,TGTGCCAGCAGTCTGGACAACGAGCAGTACTTC
TRBV5-1,NA,TRBJ2-3,NA,CASGAAPSTDTQYF,TGCGCCAGCGGAGCAGCCCCCAGCACAGATACGCAGTATTTT
TRBV6-1,TRBD1,TRBJ1-3,NA,CASSELGTGSGNTIYF,TGTGCCAGCAGTGAACTTGGGACAGGGTCTGGAAACACCATATATTTT
TRBV4-2,NA,TRBJ1-5,NA,CASSQDIINQPQHF,TGTGCCAGCAGCCAGGACATAATCAATCAGCCCCAGCATTTT
TRBV24-1,NA,TRBJ2-3,NA,CATSAGIADTQYF,TGTGCCACCAGTGCCGGGATCGCAGATACGCAGTATTTT
TRBV27,TRBD1,TRBJ1-5,many,CASRATGAHQPQHF,TGTGCCAGCAGGGCGACAGGGGCACATCAGCCCCAGCATTTT
TRBV11-2,NA,TRBJ1-1,few,CASSLDRHQWAFF,TGTGCCAGCAGCTTAGATCGTCACCAGTGGGCTTTCTTT
TRBV7-3,TRBD2,TRBJ2-7,NA,CASSLTPGLLAGGSYEQYF,TGTGCCAGCAGCTTAACCCCGGGGCTGTTGGCGGGGGGCTCCTACGAGCAGTACTTC
TRBV7-3,NA,TRBJ2-3,NA,CASSLGGLADTQYF,TGTGCCAGCAGCTTAGGTGGGTTAGCGGATACGCAGTATTTT
TRBV12-5,NA,TRBJ2-1,NA,CASGLVLGNEQFF,TGTGCTAGTGGTTTGGTACTAGGGAATGAGCAGTTCTTC
TRBV18,TRBD1,TRBJ1-5,NA,CASSPAGTGGRNQPQHF,TGTGCCAGCTCACCAGCGGGGACAGGGGGCCGCAATCAGCCCCAGCATTTT
TRBV6-6,NA,TRBJ2-2,NA,CASTAGGTGELFF,TGTGCCAGCACTGCAGGGGGGACCGGGGAGCTGTTTTTT
TRBV2,NA,TRBJ1-4,NA,CASSGSANEKLFF,TGTGCCAGCAGTGGGAGTGCTAATGAAAAACTGTTTTTT
TRBV11-3,TRBD1,TRBJ1-6,NA,CASSGDRASPLHF,TGTGCCAGCAGCGGGGACAGGGCTTCACCCCTCCACTTT
TRBV6-5,TRBD2,TRBJ2-2,NA,CASRPIGGDTGELFF,TGTGCCAGCAGGCCCATCGGGGGGGACACCGGGGAGCTGTTTTTT
TRBV6-6,NA,TRBJ1-5,NA,CASSYLSGGNQPQHF,TGTGCCAGCAGTTACTTATCAGGGGGCAATCAGCCCCAGCATTTT
TRBV5-1,TRBD1,TRBJ1-6,NA,CASTSGQGNSPLHF,TGCGCCAGCACCTCCGGACAGGGGAATTCACCCCTCCACTTT
TRBV19,NA,TRBJ1-6,NA,CASSIYQNSPLHF,TGTGCCAGTAGTATCTATCAAAATTCACCCCTCCACTTT
TRBV30,NA,TRBJ1-2,NA,CAWSTPLIANYGYTF,TGTGCCTGGAGTACCCCCCTGATAGCTAACTATGGCTACACCTTC
TRBV2,TRBD1,TRBJ2-1,once,CASSEQGADNEQFF,TGTGCCAGCAGTGAACAGGGGGCGGACAATGAGCAGTTCTTC
TRBV9,TRBD1,TRBJ1-6,once,CASSASDRTNSPLHF,TGTGCCAGCAGCGCCTCGGACAGGACAAATTCACCCCTCCACTTT
TRBV4-1,NA,TRBJ2-5,few,CASSQAQGLQETQYF,TGCGCCAGCAGCCAAGCCCAGGGACTGCAAGAGACCCAGTACTTC
TRBV9,NA,TRBJ1-6,NA,CASSGQGSGNSPLHF,TGTGCCAGCAGCGGTCAGGGGAGCGGTAATTCACCCCTCCACTTT
TRBV5-1,NA,TRBJ1-1,NA,CASSVNPGAAEAFF,TGCGCCAGCAGCGTAAATCCAGGGGCGGCTGAAGCTTTCTTT
TRBV6-5,TRBD1,TRBJ2-1,NA,CASSFIQGAAEQFF,TGTGCCAGCAGTTTCATTCAGGGGGCGGCTGAGCAGTTCTTC
TRBV14,NA,TRBJ1-4,few,CASSQGGPGVNEKLFF,TGTGCCAGCAGCCAAGGCGGTCCAGGGGTTAATGAAAAACTGTTTTTT
TRBV5-6,TRBD1,TRBJ1-2,NA,CASTGQAGGNYGYTF,TGTGCCAGCACAGGTCAGGCAGGGGGTAACTATGGCTACACCTTC
TRBV7-9,NA,TRBJ2-1,NA,CASSPLLYNEQFF,TGTGCCAGCAGCCCCCTACTCTACAATGAGCAGTTCTTC
TRBV6-2/TRBV6-3,NA,TRBJ1-1,NA,CASSYSRGGETEAFF,TGTGCCAGCAGTTACTCCAGAGGGGGAGAGACTGAAGCTTTCTTT
TRBV24-1,NA,TRBJ1-2,NA,CATSDPNGRDYGYTF,TGTGCCACCAGTGATCCTAACGGGAGGGACTATGGCTACACCTTC
TRBV11-3,TRBD2,TRBJ2-5,NA,CASSYRVGSGGAGETQYF,TGTGCCAGCAGCTACCGAGTCGGGAGCGGGGGGGCCGGAGAGACCCAGTACTTC
TRBV10-3,NA,TRBJ1-2,NA,CAISESIGQSPNYGYTF,TGTGCCATCAGTGAGTCGATCGGACAGTCTCCTAACTATGGCTACACCTTC
TRBV2,TRBD2,TRBJ2-5,once,CASSSRLAGGQETQYF,TGTGCCAGCAGTTCTCGACTAGCGGGGGGACAAGAGACCCAGTACTTC
TRBV28,NA,TRBJ1-5,NA,CASSLGRGAPPQPQHF,TGTGCCAGCAGTTTAGGCAGGGGAGCCCCCCCACAGCCCCAGCATTTT
TRBV5-4,NA,TRBJ2-4,NA,CASSPDSHPAKNIQYF,TGTGCCAGCAGCCCGGACAGCCATCCTGCCAAAAACATTCAGTACTTC
TRBV27,NA,TRBJ2-3,NA,CASSPDLASSTDTQYF,TGTGCCAGCAGTCCTGACCTAGCTTCGAGCACAGATACGCAGTATTTT
TRBV7-9,NA,TRBJ1-4,NA,CASSHWGPLNEKLFF,TGTGCCAGCAGCCATTGGGGGCCCCTTAATGAAAAACTGTTTTTT
TRBV5-4,NA,TRBJ1-1,NA,CASSGGGSGTTEAFF,TGTGCCAGCAGCGGCGGGGGATCCGGGACCACTGAAGCTTTCTTT
TRBV3-1/TRBV3-2,NA,TRBJ1-2,NA,CASSNGGDGYTF,TGTGCCAGCAGCAACGGGGGGGATGGCTACACCTTC
TRBV5-8,TRBD1,TRBJ1-3,NA,CASSPGQGTGNTIYF,TGTGCCAGCAGCCCGGGACAGGGGACTGGAAACACCATATATTTT
TRBV5-6,TRBD1,TRBJ1-6,NA,CASSYRGTVPSPLHF,TGTGCCAGCAGCTACCGAGGGACAGTACCTTCACCCCTCCACTTT
TRBV2,TRBD1,TRBJ1-1,NA,CASSAGTGGGLAFF,TGTGCCAGCAGCGCCGGGACAGGGGGCGGTTTAGCTTTCTTT
TRBV2,TRBD1,TRBJ2-7,NA,CASSGQGGGEQYF,TGTGCCAGCAGTGGACAGGGGGGAGGCGAGCAGTACTTC